Sequencing of this T cell receptor (beta chain) was carried out in a study of T-cell memory formation after mild COVID-19. With V trimmed by 6 bases and J by 0 bases, 10 bases remained unmatched. The CDR3 runs to 15 residues. CDR1 SQVTM and CDR2 ANQGSEA come from the germline V gene. TCRdb called the 5' RACE reads again in MiXCR, with one record for every CDR3 protein. The repertoire holds over 500,000 distinct CDR3 sequences, with 17% as singletons. The chain has TRBV29-1 and TRBJ1-2; 7 bases fit TRBD1. The sample was PBMCs or a T cell subset sorted from them (not recorded which). This receptor was taken from an adult woman who had mild COVID-19 (a few samples of this study predate the infection). Cell type and time point are not known. The CDR3 nucleotides are TGCAGCGTGTCTCAGGGGACAGTAGCTAACTATGGCTACACCTTC. It encodes CSVSQGTVANYGYTF.